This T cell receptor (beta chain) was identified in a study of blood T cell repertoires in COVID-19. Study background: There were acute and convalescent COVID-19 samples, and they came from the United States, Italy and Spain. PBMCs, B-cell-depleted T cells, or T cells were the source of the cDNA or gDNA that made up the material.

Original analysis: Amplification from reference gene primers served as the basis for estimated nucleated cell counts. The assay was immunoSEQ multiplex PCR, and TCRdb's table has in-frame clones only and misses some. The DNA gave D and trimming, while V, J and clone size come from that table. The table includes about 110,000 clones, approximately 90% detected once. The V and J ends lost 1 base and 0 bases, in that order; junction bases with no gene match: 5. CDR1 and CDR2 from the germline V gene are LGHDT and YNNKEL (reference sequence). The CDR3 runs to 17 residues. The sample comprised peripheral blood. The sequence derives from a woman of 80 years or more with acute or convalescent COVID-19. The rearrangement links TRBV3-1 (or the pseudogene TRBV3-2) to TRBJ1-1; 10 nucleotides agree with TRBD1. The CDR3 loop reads CASSQGPGTGVNTEAFF. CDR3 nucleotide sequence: TGTGCCAGCAGCCAAGGTCCCGGGACAGGGGTGAACACTGAAGCTTTCTTT.